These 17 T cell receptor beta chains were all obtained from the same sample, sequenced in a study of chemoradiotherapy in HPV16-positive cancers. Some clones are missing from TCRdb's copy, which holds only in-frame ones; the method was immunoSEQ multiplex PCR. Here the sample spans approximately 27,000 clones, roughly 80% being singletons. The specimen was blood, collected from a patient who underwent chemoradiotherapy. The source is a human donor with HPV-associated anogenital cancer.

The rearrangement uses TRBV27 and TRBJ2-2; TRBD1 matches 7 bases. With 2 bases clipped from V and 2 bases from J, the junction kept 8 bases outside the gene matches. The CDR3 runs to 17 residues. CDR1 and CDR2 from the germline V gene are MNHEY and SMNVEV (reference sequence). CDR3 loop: CASSLTFRGGNTGELFF. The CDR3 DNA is TGTGCCAGCAGTTTAACCTTTAGAGGGGGCAACACCGGGGAGCTGTTTTTT.

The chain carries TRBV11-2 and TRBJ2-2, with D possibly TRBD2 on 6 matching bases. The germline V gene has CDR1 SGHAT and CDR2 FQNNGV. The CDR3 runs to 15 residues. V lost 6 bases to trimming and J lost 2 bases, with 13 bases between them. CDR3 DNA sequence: TGTGCCAGCAGACCCACGGCGGGAAACACCGGGGAGCTGTTTTTT. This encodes CASRPTAGNTGELFF.

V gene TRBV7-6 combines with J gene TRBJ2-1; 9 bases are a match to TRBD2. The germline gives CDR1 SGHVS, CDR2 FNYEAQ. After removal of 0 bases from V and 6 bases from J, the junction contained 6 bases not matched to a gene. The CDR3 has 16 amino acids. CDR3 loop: CASSLAGGGAANEQFF. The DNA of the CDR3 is TGTGCCAGCAGCTTAGCGGGCGGGGGGGCCGCCAATGAGCAGTTCTTC.

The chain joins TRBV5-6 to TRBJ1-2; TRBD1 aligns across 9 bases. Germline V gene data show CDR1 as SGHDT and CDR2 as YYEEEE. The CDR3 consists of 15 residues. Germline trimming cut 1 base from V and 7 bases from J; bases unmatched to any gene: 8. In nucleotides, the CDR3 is TGTGCCAGCAGCTTGCCCCTCGGGACAGGGTTTGGCTACACCTTC. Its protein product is CASSLPLGTGFGYTF.

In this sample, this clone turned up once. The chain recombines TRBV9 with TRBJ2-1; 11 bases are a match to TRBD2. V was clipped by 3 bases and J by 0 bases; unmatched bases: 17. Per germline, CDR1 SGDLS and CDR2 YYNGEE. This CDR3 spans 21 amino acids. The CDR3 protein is CASSEGTGLAVRMSSYNEQFF. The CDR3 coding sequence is TGTGCCAGCAGCGAGGGGACGGGACTAGCGGTAAGAATGAGCTCCTACAATGAGCAGTTCTTC.

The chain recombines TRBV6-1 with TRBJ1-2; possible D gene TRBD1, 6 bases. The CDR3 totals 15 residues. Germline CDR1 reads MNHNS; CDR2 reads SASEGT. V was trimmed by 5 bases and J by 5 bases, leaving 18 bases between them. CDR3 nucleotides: TGTGCCAGCAGTTTCCGTCGGGACACACCATATGGCTACACCTTC. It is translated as CASSFRRDTPYGYTF.

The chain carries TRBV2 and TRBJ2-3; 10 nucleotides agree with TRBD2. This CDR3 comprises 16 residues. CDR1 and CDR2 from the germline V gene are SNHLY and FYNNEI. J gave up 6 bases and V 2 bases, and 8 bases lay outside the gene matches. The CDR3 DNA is TGTGCCAGCAGTGAACGAGCGGGGGGGCGTTTGGATACGCAGTATTTT. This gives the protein CASSERAGGRLDTQYF.

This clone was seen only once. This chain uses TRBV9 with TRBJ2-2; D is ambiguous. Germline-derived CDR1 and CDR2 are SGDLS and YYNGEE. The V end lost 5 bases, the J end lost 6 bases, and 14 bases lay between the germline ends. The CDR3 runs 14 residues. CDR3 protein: CASSRRVNPGELFF. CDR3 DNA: TGTGCCAGCAGTCGCAGAGTAAACCCCGGGGAGCTGTTTTTT.

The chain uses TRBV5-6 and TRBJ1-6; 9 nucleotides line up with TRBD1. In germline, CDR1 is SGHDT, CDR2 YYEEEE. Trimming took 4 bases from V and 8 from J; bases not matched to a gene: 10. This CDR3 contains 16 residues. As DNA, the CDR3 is TGTGCCAGCAGCGCGAGATCCGGGACAGGGTATTCACCCCTCCACTTT. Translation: CASSARSGTGYSPLHF.

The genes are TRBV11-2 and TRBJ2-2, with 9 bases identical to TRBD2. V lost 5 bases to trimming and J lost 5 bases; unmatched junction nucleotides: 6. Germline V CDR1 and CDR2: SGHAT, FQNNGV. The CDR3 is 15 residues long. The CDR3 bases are TGTGCCAGCAGCCGGGGACTAGCTGAAACCGGGGAGCTGTTTTTT. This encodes CASSRGLAETGELFF.

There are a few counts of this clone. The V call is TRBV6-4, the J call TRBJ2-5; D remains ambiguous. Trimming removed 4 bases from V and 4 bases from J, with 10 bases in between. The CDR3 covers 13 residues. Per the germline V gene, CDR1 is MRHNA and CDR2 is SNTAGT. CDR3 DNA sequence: TGTGCCAGCAGTGGAGGATATGGAGAGACCCAGTACTTC. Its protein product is CASSGGYGETQYF.

CDR3 nucleotide sequence: TGTGCCAGCAGCCCGTCGACAGGGTTGGGGGGGTACACCTTC. Its protein is CASSPSTGLGGYTF. This sequence joins TRBV7-8 and TRBJ1-2, with 7 nucleotides matching TRBD1. Looked up from germline, CDR1 is SGHVS and CDR2 is FQNEAQ. The ends lost 5 bases at V and 11 bases at J; junction bases unmatched: 14. CDR3 length equals 14 residues.

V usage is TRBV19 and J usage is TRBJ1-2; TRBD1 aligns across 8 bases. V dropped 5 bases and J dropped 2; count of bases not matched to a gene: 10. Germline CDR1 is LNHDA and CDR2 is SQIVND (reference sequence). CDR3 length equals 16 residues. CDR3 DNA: TGTGCCAGTAGTTCTACGACAGGGGTTCGGAACTATGGCTACACCTTC. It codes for CASSSTTGVRNYGYTF.

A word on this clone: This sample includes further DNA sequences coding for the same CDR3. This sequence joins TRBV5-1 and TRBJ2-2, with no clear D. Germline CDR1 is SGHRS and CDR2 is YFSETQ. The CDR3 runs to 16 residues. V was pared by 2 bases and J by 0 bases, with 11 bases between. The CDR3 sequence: CASSFRSGSNTGELFF. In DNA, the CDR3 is TGCGCCAGCAGCTTTCGGTCAGGATCGAACACCGGGGAGCTGTTTTTT.

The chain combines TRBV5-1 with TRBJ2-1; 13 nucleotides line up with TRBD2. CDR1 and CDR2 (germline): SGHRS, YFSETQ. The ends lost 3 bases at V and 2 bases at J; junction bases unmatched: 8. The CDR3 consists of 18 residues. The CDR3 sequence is CASSYTSGGAIPYNEQFF. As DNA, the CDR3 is TGCGCCAGCAGCTACACTAGCGGGGGGGCAATCCCCTACAATGAGCAGTTCTTC.

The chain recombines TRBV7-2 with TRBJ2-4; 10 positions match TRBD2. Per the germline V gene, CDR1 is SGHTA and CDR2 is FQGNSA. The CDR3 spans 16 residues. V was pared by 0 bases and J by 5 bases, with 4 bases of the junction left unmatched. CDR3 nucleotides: TGTGCCAGCAGCTTAGCGGTAGCGGGGGGCCAAAACATTCAGTACTTC. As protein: CASSLAVAGGQNIQYF.

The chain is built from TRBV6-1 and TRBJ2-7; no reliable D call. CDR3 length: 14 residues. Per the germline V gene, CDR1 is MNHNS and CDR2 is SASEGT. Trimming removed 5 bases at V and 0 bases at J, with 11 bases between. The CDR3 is CASSIGGPSYEQYF. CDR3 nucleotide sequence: TGTGCCAGCAGTATCGGCGGACCCTCCTACGAGCAGTACTTC.